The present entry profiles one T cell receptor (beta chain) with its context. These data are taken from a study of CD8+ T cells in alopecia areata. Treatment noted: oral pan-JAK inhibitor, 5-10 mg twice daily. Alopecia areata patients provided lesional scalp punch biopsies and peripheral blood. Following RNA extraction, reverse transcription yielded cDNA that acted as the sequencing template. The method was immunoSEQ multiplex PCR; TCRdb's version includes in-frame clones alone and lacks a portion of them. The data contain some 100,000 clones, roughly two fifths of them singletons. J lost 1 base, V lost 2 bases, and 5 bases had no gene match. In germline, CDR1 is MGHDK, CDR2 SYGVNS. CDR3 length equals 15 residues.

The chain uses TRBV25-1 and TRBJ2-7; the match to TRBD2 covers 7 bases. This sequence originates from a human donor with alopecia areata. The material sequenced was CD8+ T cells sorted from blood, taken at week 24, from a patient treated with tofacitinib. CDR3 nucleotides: TGTGCCAGCAGTGAAGGATCGGGGGGATCCTACGAGCAGTACTTC. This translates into CASSEGSGGSYEQYF.